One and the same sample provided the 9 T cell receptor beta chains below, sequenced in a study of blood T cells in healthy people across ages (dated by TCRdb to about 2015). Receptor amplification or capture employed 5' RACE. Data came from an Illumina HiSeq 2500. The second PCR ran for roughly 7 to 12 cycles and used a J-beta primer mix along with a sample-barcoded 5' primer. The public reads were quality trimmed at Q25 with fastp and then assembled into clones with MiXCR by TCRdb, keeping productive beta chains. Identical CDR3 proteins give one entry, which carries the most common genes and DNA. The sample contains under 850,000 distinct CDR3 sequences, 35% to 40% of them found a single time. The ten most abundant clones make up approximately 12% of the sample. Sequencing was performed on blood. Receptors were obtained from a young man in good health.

The CDR3 is CASSLGGTGGSDTQYF. CDR3 sequence (DNA): TGCGCCAGCAGCTTGGGGGGGACAGGAGGATCCGATACGCAGTATTTT. This chain links TRBV5-1 with TRBJ2-3; TRBD1 agrees at 8 bases. The trim removed 0 bases at V and 6 bases at J, leaving 9 bases unmatched. Germline V gene lookup returns CDR1 SGHRS and CDR2 YFSETQ. The CDR3 length is 16 residues.

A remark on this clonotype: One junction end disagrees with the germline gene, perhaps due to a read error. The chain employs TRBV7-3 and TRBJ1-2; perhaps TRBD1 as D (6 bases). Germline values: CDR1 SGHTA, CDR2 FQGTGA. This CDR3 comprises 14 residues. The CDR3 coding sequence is TGTGCCAGCAGCCTAGGGGGGGTGGACTATAGCTACACCTTC. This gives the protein CASSLGGVDYSYTF.

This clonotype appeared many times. Here the CDR3 reads CATSTRQIYGYTF. CDR3 bases: TGTGCCACCAGCACTAGACAGATCTATGGCTACACCTTC. V usage is TRBV15 and J usage is TRBJ1-2; possible D gene TRBD1, 5 bases. Trimming pared 4 bases from V and 4 bases from J, leaving 10 bases between. Germline CDR1 and CDR2: LNHNV and YYDKDF (reference sequence). The CDR3 extends over 13 amino acids.

CDR3 coding DNA: TGTGCCAGCAGTCGGGTTTCCTACAATGAGCAGTTCTTC. Translated, it gives CASSRVSYNEQFF. The rearrangement uses TRBV6-5 and TRBJ2-1; D is undetermined. Looked up from germline, CDR1 is MNHEY and CDR2 is SVGAGI. The CDR3 consists of 13 residues. Trimming left V 5 bases short and J 1 base short, with 6 bases between.

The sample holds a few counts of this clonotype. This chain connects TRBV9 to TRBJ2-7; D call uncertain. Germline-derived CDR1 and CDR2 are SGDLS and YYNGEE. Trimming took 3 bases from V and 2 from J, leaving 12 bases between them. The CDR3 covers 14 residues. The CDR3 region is CASSATGSTYEQYF. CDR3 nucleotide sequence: TGTGCCAGCAGCGCGACCGGAAGCACCTACGAGCAGTACTTC. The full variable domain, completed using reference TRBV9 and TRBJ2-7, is DSGVTQTPKHLITATGQRVTLRCSPRSGDLSVYWYQQSLDQGLQFLIQYYNGEERAKGNILERFSAQQFPDLHSELNLSSLELGDSALYFCASSATGSTYEQYFGPGTRLTVT.

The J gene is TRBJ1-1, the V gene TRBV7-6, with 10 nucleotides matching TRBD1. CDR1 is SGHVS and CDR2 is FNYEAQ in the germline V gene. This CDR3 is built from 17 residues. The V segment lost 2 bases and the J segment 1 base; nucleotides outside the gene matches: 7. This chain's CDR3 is CASSLLWTGGPNTEAFF. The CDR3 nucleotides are TGTGCCAGCAGCTTACTCTGGACAGGGGGACCGAACACTGAAGCTTTCTTT.

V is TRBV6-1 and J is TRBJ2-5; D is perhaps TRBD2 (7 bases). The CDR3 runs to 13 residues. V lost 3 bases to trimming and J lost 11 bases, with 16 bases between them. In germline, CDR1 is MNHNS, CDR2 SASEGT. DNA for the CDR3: TGTGCCAGCAGTGATTACAGGGCGGGGGAGCAGTACTTC. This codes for CASSDYRAGEQYF.

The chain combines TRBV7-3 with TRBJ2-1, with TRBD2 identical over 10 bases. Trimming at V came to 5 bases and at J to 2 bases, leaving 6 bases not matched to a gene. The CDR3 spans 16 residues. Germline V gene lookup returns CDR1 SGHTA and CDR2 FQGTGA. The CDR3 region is CASSRTLAGAYNEQFF. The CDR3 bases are TGTGCCAGCAGCCGAACTCTAGCGGGGGCCTACAATGAGCAGTTCTTC.

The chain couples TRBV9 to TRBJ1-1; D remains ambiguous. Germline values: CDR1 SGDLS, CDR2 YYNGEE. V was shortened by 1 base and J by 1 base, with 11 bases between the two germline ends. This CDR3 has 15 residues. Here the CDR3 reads CASSVNGRTNTEAFF. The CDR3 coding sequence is TGTGCCAGCAGCGTAAATGGCAGAACGAACACTGAAGCTTTCTTT.